Shown below are 6 T cell receptor beta chains from a single sample sequenced in a study of control samples from healthy donors and cancer patients (dated by TCRdb to 2020 to 2022). Libraries came from the immunoSEQ multiplex PCR assay. TCRdb took over this immuneACCESS table, retaining in-frame rearrangements with V and J assigned. Such tables are incomplete; in checked studies, under half of the missing clones stem from an unresolved V gene, and the remainder is unexplained. For this sample there are over 50,000 clones; around 96% appear just once. Approximately 1% of the sample lies in the top ten. Sample: blood. The receptors shown here come from a woman aged 18-29 years in good health.

This chain uses TRBV7-9 with TRBJ1-2; D gene ambiguous. The CDR3 consists of 17 residues. V dropped 4 bases and J dropped 2 bases, with 20 bases sitting between them. Germline CDR1 reads SEHNR; CDR2 reads FQNEAQ (reference sequence). CDR3: CASSSPGQLLLNYGYTF. DNA for the CDR3: TGTGCCAGCAGCTCCCCGGGTCAGCTGCTTCTCAACTATGGCTACACCTTC.

J is TRBJ1-6 and V is TRBV9, with a tentative D call TRBD1 (5 bases). Germline V gene data show CDR1 as SGDLS and CDR2 as YYNGEE. CDR3 length: 14 residues. Trimming shortened V by 5 bases and J by 5 bases, and 11 bases separated the two germline ends. CDR3 DNA: TGTGCCAGCAGACCCGGGACGGATAATTCACCCCTCCACTTT. It yields the protein CASRPGTDNSPLHF.

This chain uses TRBV9 with TRBJ1-4; D call uncertain. V dropped 0 bases and J dropped 1 base, with 10 bases sitting between them. This CDR3 has 16 amino acids. Per the germline V gene, CDR1 is SGDLS and CDR2 is YYNGEE. The CDR3 protein is CASSVVPTGTNEKLFF. The CDR3 DNA is TGTGCCAGCAGCGTAGTACCGACGGGAACTAATGAAAAACTGTTTTTT.

The chain recombines TRBV15 with TRBJ1-4; D perhaps matches TRBD1 (6 bases). The germline V gene has CDR1 LNHNV and CDR2 YYDKDF (reference sequence). The CDR3 covers 17 residues. Trimming took off 1 base at V and 2 bases at J, with 14 bases between the two ends. The CDR3 is CATSRGTFGGTNEKLFF. Written as DNA, the CDR3 is TGTGCCACCAGCAGAGGGACCTTTGGGGGCACTAATGAAAAACTGTTTTTT.

This chain uses TRBV15 with TRBJ1-2, with a tentative D call TRBD1 (6 bases). The V and J ends lost 5 bases and 6 bases respectively, with 13 bases between them. The V gene's germline CDR1 is LNHNV and CDR2 YYDKDF (reference sequence). The CDR3 extends over 13 amino acids. This CDR3 reads CATSLGGGDGYTF. The CDR3 nucleotides read TGTGCCACCAGCCTAGGAGGGGGGGATGGCTACACCTTC. Drawing the rest from reference TRBV15 and TRBJ1-2, the complete variable domain is DAMVIQNPRYQVTQFGKPVTLSCSQTLNHNVMYWYQQKSSQAPKLLFHYYDKDFNNEADTPDNFQSRRPNTSFCFLDIRSPGLGDTAMYLCATSLGGGDGYTFGSGTRLTVV.

The gene calls are TRBV6-6 and TRBJ1-1; D remains ambiguous. V was trimmed by 2 bases and J by 0 bases, leaving 10 bases between them. The CDR3 extends over 15 amino acids. The germline V gene encodes CDR1 MNHNY and CDR2 SVGAGI (reference sequence). This CDR3 is CASSYPGQVNTEAFF. CDR3 nucleotide sequence: TGTGCCAGCAGTTACCCCGGGCAGGTGAACACTGAAGCTTTCTTT.